Below, 22 T cell receptor beta chains from the same sample are listed, as sequenced in a study of chronic HIV infection and antiretroviral therapy. TCRdb re-derived calls from the 5' RACE reads in MiXCR, one entry per CDR3 protein. This table has 40,000 or so distinct CDR3 sequences, roughly 8% appearing once. Sequencing was done on a sample of peripheral blood. The receptors were gathered from an adult who had HIV and had not received antiretroviral therapy, or was an uninfected healthy control (not recorded which).

On this clonotype: Being one base from a much bigger clone, this may be a read error. The chain is built from TRBV6-1 and TRBJ1-1; D gene ambiguous. Germline V lookup: CDR1 MNHNS, CDR2 SASEGT. The CDR3 consists of 11 residues. For the CDR3, the DNA is TGTGCCAGCAGAGAGAACACTGAAACTTTCTTT. It specifies CASRENTETFF.

This clonotype has at least ten counts. The chain is built from TRBV12-3 or TRBV12-4 and TRBJ2-7, with 9 bases aligning to TRBD2. Trimming at V came to 3 bases and at J to 4 bases, leaving 13 bases not matched to a gene. The CDR3 is 17 amino acids. CDR3 DNA: TGTGCCAGCAGTTTTGGGCCCTTAGCGGGAGAGATATACGAGCAGTACTTC. It encodes CASSFGPLAGEIYEQYF.

The rearrangement uses TRBV11-2 and TRBJ2-3; D ambiguous. Germline V lookup: CDR1 SGHAT, CDR2 FQNNGV. Trimming stripped 0 bases from V and 0 bases from J, with 7 bases between. The CDR3 extends over 15 amino acids. In nucleotides, the CDR3 is TGTGCCAGCAGCTTAGACAGGATAAGCACAGATACGCAGTATTTT. This sequence encodes CASSLDRISTDTQYF.

The DNA of the CDR3 is TGTGCCAGCAGTTGTTGTCCGGGACAGGATTTTGAAGCTTTCTTT. It is translated as CASSCCPGQDFEAFF. The V call is TRBV27, the J call TRBJ1-1; 8 nucleotides align to TRBD1. V lost 4 bases, J lost 7 bases, and 11 bases stayed unmatched. Germline V gene sequence: CDR1 MNHEY, CDR2 SMNVEV (reference sequence). The CDR3 loop spans 15 amino acids.

This clonotype was counted many times. The genes are TRBV6-5 and TRBJ2-5, with a weak D call TRBD2 (7 bases). The V end was cut by 2 bases, the J end by 5 bases, with 15 bases between. This CDR3 spans 15 amino acids. Germline V gene data show CDR1 as MNHEY and CDR2 as SVGAGI. The CDR3 coding sequence is TGTGCCAGCAGTTACGGTGGGGGAGGGGGGGAGACCCAGTACTTC. Its protein product is CASSYGGGGGETQYF.

This clonotype showed up many times. This chain connects TRBV28 to TRBJ1-4; D gene ambiguous. V lost 1 base and J 7 bases, leaving 10 bases between the germline ends. Germline CDR1 MDHEN, CDR2 SYDVKM. This CDR3 region has 14 residues. The CDR3 spells CASSLFLSSEKLFF. In nucleotides, the CDR3 is TGTGCCAGCAGTTTATTTCTCTCAAGTGAAAAACTGTTTTTT.

This clonotype came up a few times. Here the CDR3 DNA reads TGTGCCAGCAGCCCCGGGGCAACTTACAATGAGCAGTTCTTC. It specifies CASSPGATYNEQFF. The genes are TRBV11-2 and TRBJ2-1; either TRBD1 or TRBD2 may fit D (5 bases each). Trimming removed 5 bases from V and 4 bases from J, with 12 bases in between. Looked up from germline, CDR1 is SGHAT and CDR2 is FQNNGV. This CDR3 is built from 14 residues.

With regard to this clonotype: A junction boundary mismatches the germline segment, possibly from a read error. This chain joins TRBV7-6 and TRBJ2-3, with D unclear. This CDR3 has 14 residues. CDR1 is SGHVS, CDR2 FNYEAQ, per germline. CDR3 coding DNA: TGTGCCAGCAGCTTAACACACAGCATAGATACGCAGTATTTT. This gives the protein CASSLTHSIDTQYF. Looking up the rest from reference TRBV7-6 and TRBJ2-3 gives the full variable domain: GAGVSQSPRYKVTKRGQDVALRCDPISGHVSLYWYRQALGQGPEFLTYFNYEAQQDKSGLPNDRFSAERPEGSISTLTIQRTEQRDSAMYRCASSLTHSIDTQYFGPGTRLTVL.

In its sample, this clonotype was seen many times. The V and J genes are TRBV20-1 and TRBJ2-3; tentatively, D is TRBD2 (6 bases). This CDR3 has 13 amino acids. Germline V CDR1 and CDR2: DFQATT, SNEGSKA (reference sequence). V was clipped by 6 bases and J by 0 bases, with 10 bases between them. This chain's CDR3 is CSAASGSTDTQYF. Written as DNA, the CDR3 is TGCAGTGCGGCGAGCGGGAGCACAGATACGCAGTATTTT.

The chain joins TRBV21-1 to TRBJ1-1; the tabulated D call, TRBD1, remains unverified against the DNA. TRBV21-1 is deemed a pseudogene. The CDR3 extends over 14 amino acids. CDR3 bases: TGTGCCAGCAGCAAAAGGACAGGGGGATATGAAGCTTTCTTT. This codes for CASSKRTGGYEAFF.

At least ten counts were recorded for this clonotype. This chain links TRBV10-3 with TRBJ1-5; 10 bases map to TRBD1. The CDR3 runs 13 residues. Germline CDR1 and CDR2: ENHRY and SYGVKD. Trimming took 8 bases from V and 3 from J; bases not matched to a gene: 1. The CDR3 protein is CAIGTGVNQPQHF. CDR3 bases: TGTGCCATCGGGACAGGGGTCAATCAGCCCCAGCATTTT.

This clonotype turned up a few times. The J gene is TRBJ2-5, the V gene TRBV28; possibly TRBD2 for D (5 bases). The germline gives CDR1 MDHEN, CDR2 SYDVKM. The V gene lost 5 bases and the J gene lost 1 base, with 8 bases spanning the gap. The CDR3 totals 13 residues. The CDR3 reads CASSADSQETQYF. The CDR3 region has the DNA TGTGCCAGCAGTGCGGACTCCCAAGAGACCCAGTACTTC.

About this clonotype itself: A much larger clonotype is one base distant, so this may be a read error. The chain couples TRBV28 to TRBJ1-4, with D possibly being TRBD1 (5 bases). CDR3 length: 12 amino acids. Germline V gene data show CDR1 as MDHEN and CDR2 as SYDVKM. Trimming stripped 6 bases from V and 12 bases from J, with 14 bases between. The CDR3 DNA reads as TGTGCCAGCAGACTGGAGGACACAGAACTGTTTTTT. As protein: CASRLEDTELFF.

V and J are TRBV11-3 and TRBJ2-2; D call uncertain. Trimming stripped 0 bases from V and 0 bases from J, with 23 bases between. The CDR3 sequence is 21 residues long. Germline CDR1 is SGHNT and CDR2 is YENEEA. This chain's CDR3 is CASSLEGRWQSPTSNTGELFF. The CDR3, as DNA: TGTGCCAGCAGCTTAGAAGGACGTTGGCAGTCACCCACGTCGAACACCGGGGAGCTGTTTTTT.

Concerning this clonotype itself: The junction does not match germline at one end; this may be a read error. The V gene is TRBV2, the J gene TRBJ1-1; D unresolved. CDR3 size: 13 residues. Germline values: CDR1 SNHLY, CDR2 FYNNEI. In nucleotides, the CDR3 is TGTGCCAGCAGTGCAGAGGTGAACACTGAAACTTTCTTT. It encodes CASSAEVNTETFF.

Ten or more counts support this clonotype. CDR3 sequence reads: CASSLWASGRANNEQFF. The CDR3, as DNA: TGTGCCAGCAGCTTATGGGCTAGCGGGAGAGCCAACAATGAGCAGTTCTTC. The chain employs TRBV7-2 and TRBJ2-1, with 10 bases that match TRBD2. Germline CDR1 is SGHTA and CDR2 is FQGNSA. The V gene end was trimmed by 2 bases and the J gene end by 5 bases; junction bases not matched to a gene: 9. This CDR3 is built from 17 residues.

This clonotype has a count of ten or more. The V gene is TRBV29-1, the J gene TRBJ2-7, with TRBD1 matching over 7 bases. From germline, CDR1 is SQVTM and CDR2 ANQGSEA. V lost 4 bases and J lost 0; bases outside the gene matches: 9. The CDR3 runs to 15 residues. CDR3 in DNA: TGCAGCGTTGTGTGGGGACAGCAAAGCTCCTACGAGCAGTACTTC. This gives the protein CSVVWGQQSSYEQYF.

V gene TRBV7-9 combines with J gene TRBJ1-1, with no clear D. CDR3 size: 13 residues. Trimming pared 2 bases from V and 12 bases from J, leaving 16 bases between. Germline CDR1 SEHNR, CDR2 FQNEAQ (reference sequence). The CDR3 sequence is CASSLFEAGETFF. The CDR3 nucleotides are TGTGCCAGCAGCTTATTTGAGGCAGGAGAAACTTTCTTT.

This clonotype was seen only a few times. The chain employs TRBV5-1 and TRBJ2-3; TRBD2 matches at 9 bases. This CDR3 has 15 amino acids. The V gene end was trimmed by 0 bases and the J gene end by 5 bases; junction bases not matched to a gene: 4. Germline V gene sequence: CDR1 SGHRS, CDR2 YFSETQ. The CDR3 reads CASSLGLAGIDTQYF. CDR3 DNA sequence: TGCGCCAGCAGCTTGGGGCTAGCGGGAATAGATACGCAGTATTTT.

This clonotype was seen repeatedly, ten times or more. CDR3 amino acids: CASSWPALQETQYF. CDR3 DNA: TGTGCCAGCAGTTGGCCAGCCCTCCAAGAGACCCAGTACTTC. The chain combines TRBV28 with TRBJ2-5; D remains unclear. The CDR3 spans 14 residues. Trimming removed 4 bases from V and 1 base from J, with 10 bases in between. From germline, CDR1 is MDHEN and CDR2 SYDVKM.

About this clonotype itself: A read error may be the cause here, since a much bigger clone is one base away. This sequence joins TRBV28 and TRBJ2-1; 9 positions match TRBD2. The CDR3 has 14 amino acids. The germline gives CDR1 MDHEN, CDR2 SYDVKM. The CDR3 nucleotides are TGTACCAGCAGTTTTAATCAGGCTAGCGGGACTCAGTTCTTC. Translation: CTSSFNQASGTQFF. Together with reference TRBV28 and TRBJ2-1, the CDR3 gives the full variable domain: DVKVTQSSRYLVKRTGEKVFLECVQDMDHENMFWYRQDPGLGLRLIYFSYDVKMKEKGDIPEGYSVSREKKERFSLILESASTNQTSMYLCTSSFNQASGTQFFGPGTRLTVL.

On this clonotype itself: A much larger clone differs from this one at a single base, so this may be a read error. The chain couples TRBV11-1 to TRBJ1-6; D call uncertain. This CDR3 is built from 15 residues. Trimming took 5 bases from V and 5 from J, leaving 13 bases between them. Germline values: CDR1 SGHAT, CDR2 FQDESV (reference sequence). CDR3 in amino acids: CASSPGIANNSPLHF. CDR3 nucleotide sequence: TGTGCCAGCAGCCCGGGGATAGCCAATAATTCACCCCTCCACTTT.